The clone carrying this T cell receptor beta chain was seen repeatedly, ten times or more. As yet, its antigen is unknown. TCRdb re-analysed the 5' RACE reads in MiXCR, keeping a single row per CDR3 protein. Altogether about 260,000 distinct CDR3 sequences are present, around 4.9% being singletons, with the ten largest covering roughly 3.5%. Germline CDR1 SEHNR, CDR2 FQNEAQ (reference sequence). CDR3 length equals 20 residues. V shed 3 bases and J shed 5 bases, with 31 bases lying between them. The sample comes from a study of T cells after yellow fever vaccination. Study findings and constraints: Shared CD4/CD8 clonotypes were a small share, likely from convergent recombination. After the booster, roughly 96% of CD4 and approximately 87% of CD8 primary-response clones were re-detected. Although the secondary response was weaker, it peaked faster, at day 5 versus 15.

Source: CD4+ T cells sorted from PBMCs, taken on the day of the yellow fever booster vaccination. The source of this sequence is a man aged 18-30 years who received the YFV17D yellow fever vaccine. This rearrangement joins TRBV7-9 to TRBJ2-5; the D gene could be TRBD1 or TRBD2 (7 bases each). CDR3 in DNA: TGTGCCAGCAGCTTTCTCGGCCTCGCCCGGAACAGGGGACTACGGGAGACCCAGTACTTC. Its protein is CASSFLGLARNRGLRETQYF.